The T cell receptor beta chain under discussion was sequenced for a study of regulatory T cells in long-lasting Graves disease (dated by TCRdb to the early 2020s). Looking at the study overall: Newly diagnosed Graves' disease patients had taken antithyroid drugs for less than 3 months. Patients with persistent Graves' disease were compared with patients with newly diagnosed Graves' disease using TCR sequencing and RNA sequencing of peripheral blood. The study took place in China and was registered as a clinical trial. A total of some 35 samples underwent TCR sequencing: some 13 from persistent and some 20 from newly diagnosed Graves' disease patients. Results the study describes overall, beyond this receptor: Persistent Graves' disease patients showed lower TCR Shannon entropy and fewer highly expanded clones than newly diagnosed patients, suggesting clonal expansion. Preferential use of TRBV28, TRBJ1-2 and TRBJ2-5 was observed in persistent disease, whereas TRBV20-1 and TRBJ2-1 were favored in newly diagnosed disease. Only peripheral blood was studied, because thyroid tissue, the primary lesion, was inaccessible. Sequencing and analysis were limited to the TCR beta chain. The small sample size was acknowledged by the authors as a limitation that may reduce accuracy. More public clonotypes were shared among persistent patients (roughly 3,000) than among newly diagnosed patients (just under 1,000).

The method behind the library was multiplex PCR. The instrument given in TCRdb is Illumina HiSeq 4000. TCR beta libraries were built with iRepertoire HTBI primers and Arm-PCR amplification of CDR3 regions. Gel purification was performed on PCR products prior to sequencing. For the original study's pipeline: Across samples, roughly 60 TRBV and 15 or so TRBJ segments were identified and used for gene usage analysis of CDR3 amino acid clonotypes. Filtered high-quality paired reads were merged into contigs using COPE and FqMerger. BLAST was used to align contigs to the IMGT TRBV, TRBD and TRBJ reference genes, and CDR3 was defined following IMGT. Clonotypes above 0.1% frequency were classified as highly expanded clones. Repertoire diversity was measured by Shannon entropy, and V-J evenness by the Gini coefficient. A clonotype found in more than one individual was treated as public. Using fastp at Q25 and MiXCR, TCRdb reprocessed the public reads and kept productive beta chains. Each entry is one CDR3 protein sequence, shown with its most common DNA and genes. The authors' filters were not applied to this entry. In this sample the table shows over 350,000 distinct CDR3 sequences, around 13% of which occur a single time. The ten largest clones take up roughly 15% of the sample.

For this clonotype: No antigen is known for it. Per-base quality was not reported, and no clone a single base away is much larger than it.

As encoded in the germline V gene (reference sequence), CDR1 is LNHDA while CDR2 is SQIVND. Trimming accounts for 10 bases at V and 13 bases at J, while the number of junction bases matched to no gene is 15. The CDR3 goes from the cysteine to the phenylalanine over 13 residues. CDR3 DNA is the only sequence kept; it has 39 bases, read in frame from the first base. This specimen's time point label, interpreted: newly diagnosed GD, antithyroid drugs for less than 3 months. For both TCR sequencing and RNA sequencing, RNA was extracted from PBMCs in TRIzol. The diagnosis of Graves' disease was made according to American Thyroid Association guidelines. The patients came from an endocrinology department in Xi'an, China. Each patient gave 8.5 to 9.5 milliliters of peripheral blood, collected in an EDTA anticoagulant tube. Ficoll Paque Plus density gradient separation was used to isolate PBMCs, and no further T cell sorting was done. An Agilent 2100 Bioanalyzer and agarose gel were used to check RNA quality, while a NanoDrop 2000 measured RNA concentration.

The sample also formed part of further work on T cells in Graves' hyperthyroidism and ophthalmopathy. The other study reports the following: A patient counted as having stable Graves' hyperthyroidism if no progression to ophthalmopathy occurred over 18 months of follow-up. Hyperthyroidism patients were newly diagnosed, had a disease duration of under 2 months, and were aged 18 to 65 years. Exclusion was applied to patients with uncontrolled infections, other autoimmune diseases, pregnancy or lactation. Diagnoses relied on clinical symptoms, serum thyroxine and TRAb, thyroid ultrasound and orbital computed tomography. For the first round of RT-PCR on the TCR CDR3, the HTBI primer set was used together with the Qiagen OneStep RT-PCR kit. Most expanded thyroid clonotypes (frequency above 0.001) were also detected in blood, a finding suggesting that blood repertoires may reflect thyroid immune responses. A 13 V-J signature model separated ophthalmopathy from stable hyperthyroidism, with around 88% sensitivity and 81% to 82% specificity in cross-validation and 80%/75% in testing. In validation, the model predicted progression to ophthalmopathy with 60% to 71% sensitivity and 72% to 85% specificity, a median of 6.5 months before onset. TCR V-J signatures able to tell the groups apart were searched for in a discovery cohort of some 100 patients, of whom over 40 had Graves' ophthalmopathy and more than 55 had stable Graves' hyperthyroidism. An independent validation cohort of about 19 hyperthyroidism patients and more than 15 patients who later progressed to ophthalmopathy tested prospective prediction of ophthalmopathy. The 100 discovery patients were randomly split 7:3 into training and test sets. In about 6 Graves' hyperthyroidism patients, the study also compared T-cell repertoires from thyroid tissue with T-cell repertoires from blood. Once sampling was done, hyperthyroidism patients were given methimazole at a starting dose of 30 mg daily, whereas ophthalmopathy patients were given high-dose intravenous methylprednisolone. A second multiplex PCR round built the libraries, followed by size selection and purification. Sequencing of the libraries was done on an Illumina HiSeq2000 using paired-end 100 bp reads. SOAPnuke was used to process the raw data, removing reads that contained adapters or uncalled bases, had a mean Phred below 15, or lacked an exact match to the constant primer or identifier. COPE v1.2.5 was used to merge high-quality paired reads, and clonotypes were defined as unique nucleotide sequences. Clonotypes were aligned to IMGT TRBV, TRBD and TRBJ reference segments using MiTCR v1.1. The analysis included only V-J combinations with a frequency above 0.0001, which together covered 99% to 99.2% of the repertoires. A TCS score was defined as the ratio between F50 (clonal expansion) and ExV (chaos), using BLOSUM62-based TCRdist between CDR3 peptides within each V-J. Welch's t-statistics and random forest reduced some 510 V-J features to roughly 13, which were used in a naive Bayes classifier (R e1071). Sample size was not statistically predetermined, and blinding of investigators to group allocation was not performed. The paper describes TCR Vbeta CDR3 sequencing of 140 or so peripheral blood samples, made up of under 50 ophthalmopathy patients, around 73 hyperthyroidism patients and about 17 progressor patients.

This material consisted of peripheral blood mononuclear cells (PBMCs), taken at new diagnosis, from a patient treated with antithyroid drugs. This sequence was found in a woman aged 50 to 65 with Graves disease. Donor details come from another sample of the same person, matched by shared clones. This chain joins TRBV19 to TRBJ2-1, with TRBD2 matching 8 junction bases. The CDR3 loop reads CAISSGSRHSQFF. In nucleotide form, the sequence is TGTGCCATTAGCAGCGGGAGTCGGCATTCCCAGTTCTTC. With the portions outside the CDR3 filled from the reference TRBV19 and TRBJ2-1 genes, the complete variable region becomes DGGITQSPKYLFRKEGQNVTLSCEQNLNHDAMYWYRQDPGQGLRLIYYSQIVNDFQKGDIAEGYSVSREKKESFPLTVTSAQKNPTAFYLCAISSGSRHSQFFGPGTRLTVL.